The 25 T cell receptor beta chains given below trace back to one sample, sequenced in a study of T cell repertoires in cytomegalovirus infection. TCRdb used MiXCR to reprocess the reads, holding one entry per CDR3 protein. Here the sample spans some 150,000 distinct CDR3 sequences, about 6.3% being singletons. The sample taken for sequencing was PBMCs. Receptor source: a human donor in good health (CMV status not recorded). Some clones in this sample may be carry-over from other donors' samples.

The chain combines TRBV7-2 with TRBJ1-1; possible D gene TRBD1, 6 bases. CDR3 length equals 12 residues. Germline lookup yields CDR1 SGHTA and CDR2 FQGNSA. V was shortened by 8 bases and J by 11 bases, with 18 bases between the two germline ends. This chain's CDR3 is CASHRAHGGAFF. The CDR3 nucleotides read TGTGCCAGCCACAGGGCCCATGGTGGGGCTTTCTTT. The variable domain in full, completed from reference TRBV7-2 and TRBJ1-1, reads GAGVSQSPSNKVTEKGKDVELRCDPISGHTALYWYRQSLGQGLEFLIYFQGNSAPDKSGLPSDRFSAERTGGSVSTLTIQRTQQEDSAVYLCASHRAHGGAFFGQGTRLTVV.

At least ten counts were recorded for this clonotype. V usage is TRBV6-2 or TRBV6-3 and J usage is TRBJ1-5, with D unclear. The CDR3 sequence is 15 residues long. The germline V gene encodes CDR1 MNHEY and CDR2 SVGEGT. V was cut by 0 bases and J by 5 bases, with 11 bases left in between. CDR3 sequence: CASSYSFKHDQPQHF. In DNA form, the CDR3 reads TGTGCCAGCAGTTACTCGTTTAAGCACGATCAGCCCCAGCATTTT.

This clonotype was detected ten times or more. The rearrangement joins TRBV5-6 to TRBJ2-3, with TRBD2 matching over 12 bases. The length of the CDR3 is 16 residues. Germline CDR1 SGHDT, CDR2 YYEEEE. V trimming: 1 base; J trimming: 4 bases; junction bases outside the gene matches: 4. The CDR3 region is CASSLRTSGVSDTQYF. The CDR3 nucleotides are TGTGCCAGCAGCTTGAGGACTAGCGGGGTTTCAGATACGCAGTATTTT.

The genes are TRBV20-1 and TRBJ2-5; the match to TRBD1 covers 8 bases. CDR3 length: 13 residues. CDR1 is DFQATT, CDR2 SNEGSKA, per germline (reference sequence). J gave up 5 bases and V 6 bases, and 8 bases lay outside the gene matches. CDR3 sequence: CSAPTGVMETQYF. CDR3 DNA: TGCAGTGCGCCGACAGGGGTAATGGAGACCCAGTACTTC.

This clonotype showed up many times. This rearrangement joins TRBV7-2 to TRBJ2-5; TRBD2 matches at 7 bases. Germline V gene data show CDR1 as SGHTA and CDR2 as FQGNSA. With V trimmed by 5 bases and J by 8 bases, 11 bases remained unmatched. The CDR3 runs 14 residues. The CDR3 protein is CASSPSGALATQYF. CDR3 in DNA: TGTGCCAGCAGCCCAAGCGGGGCGCTCGCCACCCAGTACTTC.

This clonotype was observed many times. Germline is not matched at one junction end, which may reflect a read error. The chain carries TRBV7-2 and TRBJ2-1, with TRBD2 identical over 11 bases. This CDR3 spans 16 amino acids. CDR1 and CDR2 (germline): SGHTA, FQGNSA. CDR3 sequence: CASSSSASGGTLKLIF. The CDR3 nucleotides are TGTGCCAGCAGCTCGAGTGCTAGCGGGGGGACCCTAAAATTGATCTTC.

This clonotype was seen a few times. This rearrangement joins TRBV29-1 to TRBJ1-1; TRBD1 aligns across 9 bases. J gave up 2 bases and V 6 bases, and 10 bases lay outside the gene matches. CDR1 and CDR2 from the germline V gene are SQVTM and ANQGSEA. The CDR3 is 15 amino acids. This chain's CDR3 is CSVGLTGQGNTEAFF. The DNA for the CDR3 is TGCAGCGTCGGCCTTACGGGACAGGGCAACACTGAAGCTTTCTTT.

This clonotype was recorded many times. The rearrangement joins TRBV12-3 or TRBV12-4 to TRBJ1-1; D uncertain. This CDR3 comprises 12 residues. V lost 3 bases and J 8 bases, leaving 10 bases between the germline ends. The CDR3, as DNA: TGTGCCAGCAGTTTGGGATTCAGGGAAGCTTTCTTT. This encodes CASSLGFREAFF.

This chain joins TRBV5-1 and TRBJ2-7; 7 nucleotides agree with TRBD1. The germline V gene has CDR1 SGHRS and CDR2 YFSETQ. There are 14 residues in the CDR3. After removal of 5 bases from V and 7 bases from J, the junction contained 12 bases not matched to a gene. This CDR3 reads CASREWTGPGEQYF. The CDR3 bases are TGCGCCAGCAGAGAGTGGACAGGACCGGGGGAGCAGTACTTC.

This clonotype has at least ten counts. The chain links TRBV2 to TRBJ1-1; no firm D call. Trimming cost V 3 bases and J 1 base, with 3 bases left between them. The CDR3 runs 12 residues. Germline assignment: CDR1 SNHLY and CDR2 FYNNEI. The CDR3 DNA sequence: TGTGCCAGCAGTGATCCGAACACTGAAGCTTTCTTT. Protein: CASSDPNTEAFF.

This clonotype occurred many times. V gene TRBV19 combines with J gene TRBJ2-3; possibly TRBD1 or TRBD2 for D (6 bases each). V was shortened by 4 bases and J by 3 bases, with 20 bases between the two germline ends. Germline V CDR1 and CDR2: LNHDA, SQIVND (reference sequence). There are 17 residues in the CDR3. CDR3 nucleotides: TGTGCCAGTAGTAACCCGACGTTGGGGGGCAGAACAGATACGCAGTATTTT. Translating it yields CASSNPTLGGRTDTQYF. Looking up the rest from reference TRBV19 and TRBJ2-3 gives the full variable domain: DGGITQSPKYLFRKEGQNVTLSCEQNLNHDAMYWYRQDPGQGLRLIYYSQIVNDFQKGDIAEGYSVSREKKESFPLTVTSAQKNPTAFYLCASSNPTLGGRTDTQYFGPGTRLTVL.

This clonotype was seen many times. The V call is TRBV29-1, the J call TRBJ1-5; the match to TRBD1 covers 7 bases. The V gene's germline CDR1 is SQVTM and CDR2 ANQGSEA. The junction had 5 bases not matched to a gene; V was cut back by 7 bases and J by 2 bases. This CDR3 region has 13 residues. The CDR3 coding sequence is TGCAGCGCCATCACAGGGGGCAATCAGCCCCAGCATTTT. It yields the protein CSAITGGNQPQHF.

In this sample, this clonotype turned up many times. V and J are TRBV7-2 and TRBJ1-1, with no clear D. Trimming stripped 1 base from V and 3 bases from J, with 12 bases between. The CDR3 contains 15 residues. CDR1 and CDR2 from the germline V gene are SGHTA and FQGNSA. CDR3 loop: CASSLVTEPDTEAFF. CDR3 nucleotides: TGTGCCAGCAGCTTAGTTACCGAGCCGGACACTGAAGCTTTCTTT.

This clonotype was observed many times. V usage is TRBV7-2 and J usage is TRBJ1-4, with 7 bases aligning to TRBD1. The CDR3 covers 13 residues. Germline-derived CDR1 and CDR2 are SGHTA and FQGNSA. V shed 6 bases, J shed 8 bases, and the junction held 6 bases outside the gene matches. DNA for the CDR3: TGTGCCAGCAGACCAGGGGGGACGGAAAAACTGTTTTTT. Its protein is CASRPGGTEKLFF. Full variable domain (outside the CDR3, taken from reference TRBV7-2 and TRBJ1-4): GAGVSQSPSNKVTEKGKDVELRCDPISGHTALYWYRQSLGQGLEFLIYFQGNSAPDKSGLPSDRFSAERTGGSVSTLTIQRTQQEDSAVYLCASRPGGTEKLFFGSGTQLSVL.

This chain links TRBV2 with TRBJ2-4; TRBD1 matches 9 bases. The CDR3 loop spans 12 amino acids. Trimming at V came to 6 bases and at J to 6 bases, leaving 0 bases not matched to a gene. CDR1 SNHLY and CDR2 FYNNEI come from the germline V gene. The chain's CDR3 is CASRTGGNIQYF. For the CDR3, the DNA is TGTGCCAGCAGGACAGGGGGAAACATTCAGTACTTC.

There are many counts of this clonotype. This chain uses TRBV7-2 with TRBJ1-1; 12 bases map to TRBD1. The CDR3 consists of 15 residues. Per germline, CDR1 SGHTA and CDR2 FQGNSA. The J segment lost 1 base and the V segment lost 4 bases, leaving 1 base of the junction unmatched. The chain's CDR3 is CASSSGQGANTEAFF. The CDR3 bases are TGTGCCAGCAGCTCGGGACAGGGGGCGAACACTGAAGCTTTCTTT.

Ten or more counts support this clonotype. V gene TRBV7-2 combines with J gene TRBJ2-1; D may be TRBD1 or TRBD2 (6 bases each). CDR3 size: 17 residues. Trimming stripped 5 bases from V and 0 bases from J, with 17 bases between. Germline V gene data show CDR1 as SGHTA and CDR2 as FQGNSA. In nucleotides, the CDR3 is TGTGCCAGCAGCCCCGCCCGGGGGCTAAGCTCCTACAATGAGCAGTTCTTC. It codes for CASSPARGLSSYNEQFF.

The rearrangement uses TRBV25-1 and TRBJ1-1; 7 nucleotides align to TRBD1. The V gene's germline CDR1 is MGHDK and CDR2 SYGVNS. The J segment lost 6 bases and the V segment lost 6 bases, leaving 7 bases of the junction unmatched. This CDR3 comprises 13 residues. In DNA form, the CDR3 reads TGTGCCAGCAGCGACAGGGATAAGCCTGAAGCTTTCTTT. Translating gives CASSDRDKPEAFF.

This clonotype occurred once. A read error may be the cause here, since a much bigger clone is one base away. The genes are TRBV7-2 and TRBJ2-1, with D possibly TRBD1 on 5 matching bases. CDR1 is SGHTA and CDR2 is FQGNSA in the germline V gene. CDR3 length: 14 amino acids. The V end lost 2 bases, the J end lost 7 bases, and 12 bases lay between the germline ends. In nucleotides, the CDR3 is TGTGCCAGCAGCTTACAGGGCCACAGGAATGAGCAGTTCTTC. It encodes CASSLQGHRNEQFF.

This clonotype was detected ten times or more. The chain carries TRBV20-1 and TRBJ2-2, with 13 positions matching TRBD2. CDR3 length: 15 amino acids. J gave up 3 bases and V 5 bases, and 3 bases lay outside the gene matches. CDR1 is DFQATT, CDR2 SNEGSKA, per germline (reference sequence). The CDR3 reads CSAPGLAGYTGELFF. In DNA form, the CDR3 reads TGCAGTGCTCCGGGACTAGCGGGGTACACCGGGGAGCTGTTTTTT.

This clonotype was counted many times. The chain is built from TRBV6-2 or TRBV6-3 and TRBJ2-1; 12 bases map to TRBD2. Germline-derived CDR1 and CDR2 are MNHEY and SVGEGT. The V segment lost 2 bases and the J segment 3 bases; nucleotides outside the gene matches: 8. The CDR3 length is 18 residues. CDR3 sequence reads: CASSYGLAGGALYNEQFF. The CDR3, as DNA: TGTGCCAGCAGTTACGGGCTAGCGGGAGGGGCGCTCTACAATGAGCAGTTCTTC.

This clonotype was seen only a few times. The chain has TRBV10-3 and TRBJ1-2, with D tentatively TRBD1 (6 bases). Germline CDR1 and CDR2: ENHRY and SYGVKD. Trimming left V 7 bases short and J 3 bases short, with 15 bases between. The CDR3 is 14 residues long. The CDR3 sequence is CAINAFAGDYGYTF. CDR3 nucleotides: TGTGCCATCAATGCCTTTGCAGGGGACTATGGCTACACCTTC.

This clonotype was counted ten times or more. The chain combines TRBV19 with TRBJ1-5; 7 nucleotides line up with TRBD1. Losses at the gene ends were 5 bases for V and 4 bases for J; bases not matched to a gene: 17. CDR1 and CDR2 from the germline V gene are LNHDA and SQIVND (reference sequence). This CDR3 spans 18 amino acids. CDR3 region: CASSRQGPTSFGNQPQHF. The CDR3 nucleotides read TGTGCCAGTAGTCGACAGGGTCCCACTTCTTTTGGGAATCAGCCCCAGCATTTT.

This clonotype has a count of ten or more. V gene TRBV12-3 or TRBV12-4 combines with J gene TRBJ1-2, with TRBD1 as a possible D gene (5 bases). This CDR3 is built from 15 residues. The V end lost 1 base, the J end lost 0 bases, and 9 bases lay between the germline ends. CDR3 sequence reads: CASSLEGASNYGYTF. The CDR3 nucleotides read TGTGCCAGCAGTTTAGAAGGGGCTTCTAACTATGGCTACACCTTC.

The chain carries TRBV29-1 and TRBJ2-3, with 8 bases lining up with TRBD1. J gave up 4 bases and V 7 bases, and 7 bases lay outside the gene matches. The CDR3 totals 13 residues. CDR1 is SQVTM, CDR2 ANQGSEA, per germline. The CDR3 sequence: CSARQGAADTQYF. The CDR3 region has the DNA TGCAGCGCGCGTCAGGGGGCTGCAGATACGCAGTATTTT.